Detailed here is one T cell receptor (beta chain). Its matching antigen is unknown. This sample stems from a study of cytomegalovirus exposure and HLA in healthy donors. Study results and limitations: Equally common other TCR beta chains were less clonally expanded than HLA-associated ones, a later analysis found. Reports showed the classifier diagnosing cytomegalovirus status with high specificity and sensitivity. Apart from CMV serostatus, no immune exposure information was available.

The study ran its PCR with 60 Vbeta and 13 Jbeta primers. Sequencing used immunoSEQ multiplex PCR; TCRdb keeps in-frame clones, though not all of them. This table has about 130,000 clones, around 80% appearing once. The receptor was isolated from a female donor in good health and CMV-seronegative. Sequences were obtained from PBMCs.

For the CDR3, the DNA is TGTGCCAGCAGCACAAACCCCAGGGAGGCCCAAGAGACCCAGTACTTC. Its translation: CASSTNPREAQETQYF. The V gene is TRBV9, the J gene TRBJ2-5; D is perhaps TRBD2 (6 bases). V lost 4 bases and J lost 1, with 17 bases in between. Germline-derived CDR1 and CDR2 are SGDLS and YYNGEE. The CDR3 has 16 amino acids.